The 21 T cell receptor beta chains below all came from one sample that was sequenced in a study of blood T cells in healthy people across ages. It was with a sample-barcoded 5' primer and a J-beta primer mix that a second PCR of roughly 6 to 11 cycles was run. MiXCR, applied by TCRdb to the 5' RACE reads, yields one record per CDR3 protein. The sample yields around 500,000 distinct CDR3 sequences, roughly a quarter seen once. A further study also used this sample, focusing on T cells of mothers and their children.

Specimen: blood. These receptors were obtained from a boy aged 2 to 9 in good health.

This CDR3 is CASSLGEWGTEAFF. CDR3 sequence (DNA): TGTGCCAGCAGCTTAGGGGAGTGGGGCACTGAAGCTTTCTTT. The chain recombines TRBV7-8 with TRBJ1-1; D is unresolved. The CDR3 is 14 residues long. With 1 base removed from V and 4 bases from J, the gap between germline ends came to 10 bases. Germline CDR1 reads SGHVS; CDR2 reads FQNEAQ.

The rearrangement links TRBV25-1 to TRBJ2-5, with D tentatively TRBD2 (6 bases). The V gene's germline CDR1 is MGHDK and CDR2 SYGVNS. V shed 2 bases and J shed 4 bases, with 14 bases lying between them. The CDR3 length is 15 residues. Here the CDR3 reads CASSEPLARGETQYF. The CDR3 DNA sequence: TGTGCCAGCAGTGAACCCCTAGCGCGGGGAGAGACCCAGTACTTC.

The chain recombines TRBV29-1 with TRBJ2-5; TRBD2 might be the D (6 bases). Matching the DNA end better, TRBJ2-7 makes the J call doubtful. Germline assignment: CDR1 SQVTM and CDR2 ANQGSEA. CDR3 length equals 17 residues. CDR3 sequence (DNA): TGCAGCGTGTGGCCACGGGGACTCCTGACCTTATGGTACGAGCAGTACTTC. It translates to CSVWPRGLLTLWYEQYF.

This chain connects TRBV7-9 to TRBJ1-1, with a weak D call TRBD1 (5 bases). CDR3 length: 14 amino acids. Germline V gene lookup returns CDR1 SEHNR and CDR2 FQNEAQ (reference sequence). V lost 5 bases and J 11 bases, leaving 21 bases between the germline ends. The CDR3 DNA reads as TGTGCCAGCAGCCCTCGTGAAGGGCTCCGGGGGGCTTTCTTT. It codes for CASSPREGLRGAFF.

This clonotype was seen a handful of times. V and J are TRBV9 and TRBJ2-1; no firm D call. Germline V gives CDR1 SGDLS, CDR2 YYNGEE. CDR3 size: 16 residues. V lost 0 bases, J lost 13 bases, and 23 bases lay in between. CDR3 protein: CASSVAEPSSASTQFF. DNA of the CDR3: TGTGCCAGCAGCGTAGCTGAGCCATCTAGTGCGTCCACCCAGTTCTTC.

The V gene is TRBV3-1, the J gene TRBJ1-1; D gene unclear. The CDR3 spans 14 residues. The germline gives CDR1 LGHDT, CDR2 YNNKEL (reference sequence). Trimming stripped 1 base from V and 1 base from J, with 7 bases between. DNA of the CDR3: TGTGCCAGCAGCCAAGGGACGGAGAACACTGAAGCTTTCTTT. Translation gives CASSQGTENTEAFF.

This clonotype occurred a few times. This rearrangement joins TRBV3-1 to TRBJ2-5; TRBD1 matches at 7 bases. The J call may not be correct, given that the DNA end is closer to TRBJ2-7. Germline CDR1 is LGHDT and CDR2 is YNNKEL (reference sequence). The CDR3 contains 13 residues. The chain's CDR3 is CASSQGTVYEQYF. The CDR3 coding sequence is TGTGCCAGCAGCCAGGGGACAGTCTACGAGCAGTACTTC.

This clonotype was seen a few times. DNA for the CDR3: TGTGCCAGCAGTGGCGGGGAAAACAATGAGCAGTTCTTC. Translation gives CASSGGENNEQFF. This chain joins TRBV2 and TRBJ2-5; D is possibly TRBD2 (6 bases). The J call is uncertain, as TRBJ2-1 better fits the DNA end. Germline loops: CDR1 SNHLY, CDR2 FYNNEI. CDR3 length equals 13 residues.

This clonotype turned up a few times. V gene TRBV6-2 or TRBV6-3 combines with J gene TRBJ1-2; perhaps TRBD1 as D (6 bases). V was clipped by 6 bases and J by 6 bases, with 14 bases between them. The CDR3 is made up of 13 amino acids. Germline V CDR1 and CDR2: MNHEY, SVGEGT. In DNA, the CDR3 is TGTGCCAGCAGCATCGGGACATGGAATGGCTACACCTTC. Its protein is CASSIGTWNGYTF.

This clonotype was detected only a few times. This chain connects TRBV7-9 to TRBJ2-3; TRBD2 might be the D (5 bases). This CDR3 is built from 12 residues. CDR1 is SEHNR, CDR2 FQNEAQ, per germline (reference sequence). V was clipped by 4 bases and J by 6 bases, with 8 bases between them. The CDR3: CASSSLADTQYF. Written as DNA, the CDR3 is TGTGCCAGCAGCTCTTTAGCGGATACGCAGTATTTT. The complete variable domain, with remaining parts taken from reference TRBV7-9 and TRBJ2-3, reads DTGVSQNPRHKITKRGQNVTFRCDPISEHNRLYWYRQTLGQGPEFLTYFQNEAQLEKSRLLSDRFSAERPKGSFSTLEIQRTEQGDSAMYLCASSSLADTQYFGPGTRLTVL.

The J gene is TRBJ1-1, the V gene TRBV6-1; 9 positions agree with TRBD1. Germline V gene data show CDR1 as MNHNS and CDR2 as SASEGT. The CDR3 has 15 amino acids. Unmatched junction bases numbered 3, after V lost 1 base and J lost 3 bases. As DNA, the CDR3 is TGTGCCAGCAGTGAAGTCCGGACAGGGGACACTGAAGCTTTCTTT. It codes for CASSEVRTGDTEAFF.

This clonotype has ten or more counts. The chain carries TRBV4-2 and TRBJ2-4; D call uncertain. This CDR3 spans 14 amino acids. Germline V lookup: CDR1 LGHNA, CDR2 YNFKEQ. V lost 5 bases, J lost 9 bases, and 17 bases lay in between. The CDR3 loop is CASSTGPSKGIQYF. Here the CDR3 DNA reads TGTGCCAGCAGCACCGGACCATCAAAGGGCATTCAGTACTTC.

This clonotype was seen only a few times. This chain links TRBV7-6 with TRBJ2-5; D is unclear. The J call is in doubt because the DNA end fits TRBJ2-1 better. The CDR3 extends over 13 amino acids. The germline gives CDR1 SGHVS, CDR2 FNYEAQ. DNA of the CDR3: TGTGCCAGCAGCCCACTCATACGAGCGGAGCAGTTCTTC. It specifies CASSPLIRAEQFF.

The chain links TRBV19 to TRBJ2-7; D is perhaps TRBD2 (5 bases). Germline V gene lookup returns CDR1 LNHDA and CDR2 SQIVND (reference sequence). The CDR3 loop spans 16 amino acids. The V end lost 6 bases, the J end lost 2 bases, and 20 bases lay between the germline ends. CDR3 coding DNA: TGTGCCAGTAGCCCCGTACCCGGGATAGGGACCTACGAGCAGTACTTC. This translates into CASSPVPGIGTYEQYF.

This clonotype was detected a few times. This sequence joins TRBV5-5 and TRBJ2-5; 7 bases map to TRBD1. This CDR3 spans 14 amino acids. With V trimmed by 4 bases and J by 2 bases, 5 bases remained unmatched. Germline V lookup: CDR1 SGHKS, CDR2 YYEKEE (reference sequence). CDR3 sequence (DNA): TGTGCCAGCAGCCCGTTACAGGGGCAAGAGACCCAGTACTTC. It codes for CASSPLQGQETQYF.

This clonotype was seen a single time. The genes are TRBV7-6 and TRBJ2-7; 7 bases fit TRBD2. CDR1 and CDR2 from the germline V gene are SGHVS and FNYEAQ. CDR3 size: 15 residues. Trimming cost V 6 bases and J 2 bases; bases outside gene matches: 10. The CDR3 here is CASSEATSSAYEQYF. DNA of the CDR3: TGTGCCAGCAGTGAAGCGACTAGCAGCGCCTACGAGCAGTACTTC. Supplemented by reference TRBV7-6 and TRBJ2-7, the full variable domain reads GAGVSQSPRYKVTKRGQDVALRCDPISGHVSLYWYRQALGQGPEFLTYFNYEAQQDKSGLPNDRFSAERPEGSISTLTIQRTEQRDSAMYRCASSEATSSAYEQYFGPGTRLTVT.

This clonotype came up a few times. The CDR3 here is CASSHRGTQETQYF. CDR3 coding DNA: TGTGCCAGCAGCCACCGGGGAACCCAAGAGACCCAGTACTTC. The V call is TRBV3-1, the J call TRBJ2-5; D may be TRBD2 (5 bases). V was clipped by 3 bases and J by 1 base, with 9 bases between them. The V gene's germline CDR1 is LGHDT and CDR2 YNNKEL (reference sequence). This CDR3 spans 14 amino acids.

This clonotype was observed a handful of times. V gene TRBV7-9 combines with J gene TRBJ1-2; a weak D match, TRBD1 (6 bases). The CDR3 covers 15 residues. Germline V gene data show CDR1 as SEHNR and CDR2 as FQNEAQ (reference sequence). Trimming shortened V by 5 bases and J by 5 bases, and 18 bases separated the two germline ends. The CDR3 spells CASSAGTPVWYGYTF. CDR3 DNA: TGTGCCAGCAGCGCCGGGACACCTGTCTGGTATGGCTACACCTTC.

This chain connects TRBV12-3 or TRBV12-4 to TRBJ2-7; D not resolved. CDR3 length: 14 residues. Trimming cost V 5 bases and J 1 base, with 12 bases left between them. The CDR3 protein is CASSTPDGSYEQYF. The CDR3 DNA follows: TGTGCCAGCAGTACCCCCGACGGTTCCTACGAGCAGTACTTC.

Many counts were recorded for this clonotype. The chain combines TRBV19 with TRBJ1-5; D gene ambiguous. CDR3 length equals 13 residues. Per germline, CDR1 LNHDA and CDR2 SQIVND (reference sequence). V shed 3 bases and J shed 2 bases, with 5 bases lying between them. The CDR3 region is CASSISGNQPQHF. The DNA for the CDR3 is TGTGCCAGTAGTATTTCGGGCAATCAGCCCCAGCATTTT.

The rearrangement joins TRBV5-1 to TRBJ2-5, with 8 positions matching TRBD2. Germline V lookup: CDR1 SGHRS, CDR2 YFSETQ. The CDR3 length is 15 residues. Germline trimming cut 2 bases from V and 5 bases from J; bases unmatched to any gene: 8. CDR3 residues: CASSFDGRAFETQYF. CDR3 sequence (DNA): TGCGCCAGCAGCTTTGACGGGAGGGCCTTTGAGACCCAGTACTTC.